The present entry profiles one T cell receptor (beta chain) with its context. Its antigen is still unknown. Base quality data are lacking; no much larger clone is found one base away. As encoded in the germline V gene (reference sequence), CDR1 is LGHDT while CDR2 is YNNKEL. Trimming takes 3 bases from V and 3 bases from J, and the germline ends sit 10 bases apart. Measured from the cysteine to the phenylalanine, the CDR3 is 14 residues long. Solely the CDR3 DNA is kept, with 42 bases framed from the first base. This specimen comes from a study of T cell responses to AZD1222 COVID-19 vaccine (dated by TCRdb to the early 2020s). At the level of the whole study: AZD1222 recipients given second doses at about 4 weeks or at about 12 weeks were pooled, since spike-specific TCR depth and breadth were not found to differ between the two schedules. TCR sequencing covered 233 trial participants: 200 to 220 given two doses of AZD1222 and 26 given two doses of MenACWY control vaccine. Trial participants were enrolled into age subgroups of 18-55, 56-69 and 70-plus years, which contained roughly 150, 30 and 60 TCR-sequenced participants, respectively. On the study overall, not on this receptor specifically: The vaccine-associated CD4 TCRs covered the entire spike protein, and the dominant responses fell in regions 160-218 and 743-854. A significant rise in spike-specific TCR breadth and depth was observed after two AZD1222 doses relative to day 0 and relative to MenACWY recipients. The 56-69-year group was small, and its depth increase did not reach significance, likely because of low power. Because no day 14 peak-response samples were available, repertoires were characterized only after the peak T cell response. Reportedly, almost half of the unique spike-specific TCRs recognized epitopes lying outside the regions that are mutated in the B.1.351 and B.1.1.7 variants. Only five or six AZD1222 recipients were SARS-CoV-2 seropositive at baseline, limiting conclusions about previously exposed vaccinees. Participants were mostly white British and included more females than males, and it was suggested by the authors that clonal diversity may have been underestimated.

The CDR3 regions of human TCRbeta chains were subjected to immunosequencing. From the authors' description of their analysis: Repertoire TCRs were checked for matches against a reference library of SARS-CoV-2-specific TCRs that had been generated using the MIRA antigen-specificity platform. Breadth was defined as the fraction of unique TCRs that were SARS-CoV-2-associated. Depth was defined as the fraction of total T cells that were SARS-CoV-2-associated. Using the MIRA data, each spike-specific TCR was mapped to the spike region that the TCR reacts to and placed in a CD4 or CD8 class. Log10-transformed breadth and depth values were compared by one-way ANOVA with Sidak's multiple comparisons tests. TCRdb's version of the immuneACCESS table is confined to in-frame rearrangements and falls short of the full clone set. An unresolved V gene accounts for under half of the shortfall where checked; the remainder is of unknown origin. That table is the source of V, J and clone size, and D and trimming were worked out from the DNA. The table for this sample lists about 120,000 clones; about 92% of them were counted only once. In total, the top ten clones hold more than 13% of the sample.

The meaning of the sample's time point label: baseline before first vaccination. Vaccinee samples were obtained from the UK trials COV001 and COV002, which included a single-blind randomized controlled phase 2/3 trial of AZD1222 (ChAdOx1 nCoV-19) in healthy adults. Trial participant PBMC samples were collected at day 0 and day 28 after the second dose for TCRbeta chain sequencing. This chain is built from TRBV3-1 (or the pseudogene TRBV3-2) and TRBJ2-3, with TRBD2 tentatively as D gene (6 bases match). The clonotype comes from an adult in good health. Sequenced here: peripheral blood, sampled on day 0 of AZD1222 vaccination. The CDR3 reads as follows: CASSHGLPTDTQYF. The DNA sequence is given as TGTGCCAGCAGCCACGGACTACCGACAGATACGCAGTATTTT.